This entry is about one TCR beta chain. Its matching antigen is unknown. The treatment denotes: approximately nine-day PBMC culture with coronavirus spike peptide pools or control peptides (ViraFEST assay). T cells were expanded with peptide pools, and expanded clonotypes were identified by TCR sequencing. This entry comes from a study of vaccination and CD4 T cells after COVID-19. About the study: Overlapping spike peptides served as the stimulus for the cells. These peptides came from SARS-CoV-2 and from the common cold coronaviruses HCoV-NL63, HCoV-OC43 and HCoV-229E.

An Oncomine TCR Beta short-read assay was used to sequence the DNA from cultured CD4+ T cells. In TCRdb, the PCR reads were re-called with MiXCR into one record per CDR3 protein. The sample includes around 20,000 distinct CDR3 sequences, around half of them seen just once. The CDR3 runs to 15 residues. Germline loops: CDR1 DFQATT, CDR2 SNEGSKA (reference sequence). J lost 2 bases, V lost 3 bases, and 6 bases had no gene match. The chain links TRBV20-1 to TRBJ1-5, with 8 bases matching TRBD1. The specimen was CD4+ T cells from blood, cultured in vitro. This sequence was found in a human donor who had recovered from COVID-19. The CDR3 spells CSASPEQGGNQPQHF. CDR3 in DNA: TGCAGTGCTAGCCCTGAACAGGGGGGCAATCAGCCCCAGCATTTT.